The sequence of this TCR beta chain was determined in a study of technical replicates of blood from several donors. CDR3 size: 15 residues. V was shortened by 8 bases and J by 3 bases, with 19 bases between the two germline ends. In germline, CDR1 is MNHNY, CDR2 SVGAGI (reference sequence). Clones were sequenced by immunoSEQ multiplex PCR, and TCRdb holds only the in-frame ones, with some missing. The table includes around 61,000 clones, around 88% detected once. This clone occurred a few times. The sequence was obtained from a human donor in good health. Some clones in this sample may be carry-over from other donors' samples. The chain links TRBV6-6 to TRBJ1-2, with a tentative D call TRBD1 (5 bases). The sample was PBMCs. CDR3 region: CASGELWGRDYGYTF. The CDR3 DNA is TGTGCCAGCGGCGAATTGTGGGGCAGGGACTATGGCTACACCTTC.